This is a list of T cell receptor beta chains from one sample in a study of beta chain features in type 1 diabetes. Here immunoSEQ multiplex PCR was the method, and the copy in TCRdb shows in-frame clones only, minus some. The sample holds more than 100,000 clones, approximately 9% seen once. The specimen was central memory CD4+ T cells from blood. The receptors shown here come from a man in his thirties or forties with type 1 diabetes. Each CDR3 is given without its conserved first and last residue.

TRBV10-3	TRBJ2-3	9	AISGGGPQY
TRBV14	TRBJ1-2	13	ASSQDDDSNYGYT
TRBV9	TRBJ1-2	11	ASSPLGPYGYT
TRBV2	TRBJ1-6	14	ASRLTGGFDNSPLH
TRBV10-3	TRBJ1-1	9	AIQANTEAF
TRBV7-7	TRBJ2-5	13	ASSLGPGQGPTQY
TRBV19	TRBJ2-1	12	ASTPPGIRDEQF
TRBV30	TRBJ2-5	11	AWSVRLRETQY
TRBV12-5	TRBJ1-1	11	ASGPAIYTEAF
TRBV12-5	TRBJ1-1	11	ASGLERDTEAF
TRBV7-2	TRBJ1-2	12	ASSLDLSEYGYT
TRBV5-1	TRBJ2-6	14	ASSLQGAGGANVLT
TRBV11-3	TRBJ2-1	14	ASSPSWGQAHNEQF
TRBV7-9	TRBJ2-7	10	ASSAPGREQY
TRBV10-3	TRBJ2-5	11	ATVRGSQETQY
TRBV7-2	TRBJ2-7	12	ASSLGGTVKEQY
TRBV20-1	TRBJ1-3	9	SARRGDTIY
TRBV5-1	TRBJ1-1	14	ASSFEGQGFLTEAF
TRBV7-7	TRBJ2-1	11	ASTSGGTNEQF
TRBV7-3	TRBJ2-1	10	ASSYTGYEQF
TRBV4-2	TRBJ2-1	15	ASSQVSGRSSYNEQF
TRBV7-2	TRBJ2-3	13	ASSLSGGLGDTQY
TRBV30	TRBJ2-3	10	AWTQGADTQY
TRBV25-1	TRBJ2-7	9	ASRSNYEQY
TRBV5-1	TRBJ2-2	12	ASSLAAGSGELF
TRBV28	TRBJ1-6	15	ASSVQGSSKYNSPLH
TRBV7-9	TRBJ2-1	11	ASSPRDYNEQF
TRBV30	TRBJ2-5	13	AWSEGTSGQETQY
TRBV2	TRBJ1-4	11	ASNPDRREKLF
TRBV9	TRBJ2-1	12	ASSSGVGVYEQF
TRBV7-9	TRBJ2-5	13	ASSYGQGIWETQY
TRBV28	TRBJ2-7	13	ASSRGQGAPYEQY
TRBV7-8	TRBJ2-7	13	ASSLKVAGSYEQY
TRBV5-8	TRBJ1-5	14	ASSLQGGSVNQPQH
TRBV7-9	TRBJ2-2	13	ASGVGPLNTGELF
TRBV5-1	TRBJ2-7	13	ASSTRQGGSYEQY
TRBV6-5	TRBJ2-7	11	ASSETGYSEQY
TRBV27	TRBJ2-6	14	ASSPYSYSGANVLT
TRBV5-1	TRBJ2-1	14	ASSLVGTGTYNEQF
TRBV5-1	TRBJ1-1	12	ASSLVPDDSEAF
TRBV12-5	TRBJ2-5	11	ASGYLKGETQY
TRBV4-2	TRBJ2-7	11	ASSQHQGYEQY
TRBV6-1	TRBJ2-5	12	ASTVNSGEETQY
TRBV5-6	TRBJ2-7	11	ASTVQSGDEQY
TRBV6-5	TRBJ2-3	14	ASSYGRGGLGDTQY
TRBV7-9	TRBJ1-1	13	ASKPGQGMNTEAF
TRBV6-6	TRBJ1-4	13	ASSYSDRGHEKLF
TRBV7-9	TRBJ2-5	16	ASSPTNLGLAGGETQY
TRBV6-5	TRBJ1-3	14	ASSSRQSLPGNTIY
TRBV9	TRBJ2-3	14	ASSVLSSGGADTQY
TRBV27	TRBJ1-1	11	ASRKTGGTEAF
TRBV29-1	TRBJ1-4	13	SVGFKGAGREKLF
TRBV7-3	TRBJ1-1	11	ASSLSLNTEAF
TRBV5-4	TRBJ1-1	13	ASSLIGQQNTEAF
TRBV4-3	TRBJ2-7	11	ASSEANGYEQY